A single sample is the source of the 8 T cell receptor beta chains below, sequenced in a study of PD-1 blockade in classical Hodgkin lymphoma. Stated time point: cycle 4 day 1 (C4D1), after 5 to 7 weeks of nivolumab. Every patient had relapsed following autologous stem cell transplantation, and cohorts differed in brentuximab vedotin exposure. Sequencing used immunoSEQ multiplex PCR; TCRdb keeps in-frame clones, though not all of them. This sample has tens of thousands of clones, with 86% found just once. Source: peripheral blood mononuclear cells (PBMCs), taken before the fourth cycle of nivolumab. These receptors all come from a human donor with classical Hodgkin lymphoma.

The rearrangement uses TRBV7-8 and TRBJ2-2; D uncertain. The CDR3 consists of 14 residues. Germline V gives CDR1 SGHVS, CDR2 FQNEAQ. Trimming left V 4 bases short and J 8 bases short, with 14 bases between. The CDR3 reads CASSSRVLTGELFF. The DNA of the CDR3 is TGTGCCAGCAGCTCCCGGGTCCTCACTGGGGAGCTGTTTTTT.

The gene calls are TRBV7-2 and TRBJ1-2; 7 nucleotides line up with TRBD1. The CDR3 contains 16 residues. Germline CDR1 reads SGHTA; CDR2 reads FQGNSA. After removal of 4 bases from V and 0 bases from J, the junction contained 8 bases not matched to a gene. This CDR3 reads CASSSPRDSPNYGYTF. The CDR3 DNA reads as TGTGCCAGCAGCTCCCCCCGGGACAGTCCTAACTATGGCTACACCTTC.

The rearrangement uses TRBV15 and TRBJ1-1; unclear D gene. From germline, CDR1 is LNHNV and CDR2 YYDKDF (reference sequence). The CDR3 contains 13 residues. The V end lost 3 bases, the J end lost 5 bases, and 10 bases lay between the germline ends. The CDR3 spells CATSRAIRTEAFF. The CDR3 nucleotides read TGTGCCACCAGCAGGGCGATCCGTACTGAAGCTTTCTTT.

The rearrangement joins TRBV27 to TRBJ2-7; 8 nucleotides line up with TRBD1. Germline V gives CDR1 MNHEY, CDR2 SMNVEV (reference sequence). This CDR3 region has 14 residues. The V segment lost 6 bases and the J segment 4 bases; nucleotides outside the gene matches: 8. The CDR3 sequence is CASSLRQGAYEQYF. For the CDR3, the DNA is TGTGCCAGCAGCCTAAGGCAGGGGGCTTACGAGCAGTACTTC.

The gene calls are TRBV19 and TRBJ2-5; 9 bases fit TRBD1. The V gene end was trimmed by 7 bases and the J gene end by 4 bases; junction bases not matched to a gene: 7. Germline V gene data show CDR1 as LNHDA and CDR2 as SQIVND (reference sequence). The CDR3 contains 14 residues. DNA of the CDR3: TGTGCCAGTACCACAACAGGGGGCGGAGAGACCCAGTACTTC. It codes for CASTTTGGGETQYF. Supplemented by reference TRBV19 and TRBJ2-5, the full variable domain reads DGGITQSPKYLFRKEGQNVTLSCEQNLNHDAMYWYRQDPGQGLRLIYYSQIVNDFQKGDIAEGYSVSREKKESFPLTVTSAQKNPTAFYLCASTTTGGGETQYFGPGTRLLVL.

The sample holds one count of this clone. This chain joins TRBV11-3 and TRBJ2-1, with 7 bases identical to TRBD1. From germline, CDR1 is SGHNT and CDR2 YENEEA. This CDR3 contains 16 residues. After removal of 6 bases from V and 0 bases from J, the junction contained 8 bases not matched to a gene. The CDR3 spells CASSRDRLGSYNEQFF. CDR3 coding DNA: TGTGCCAGCAGTCGGGACAGATTAGGCTCCTACAATGAGCAGTTCTTC.

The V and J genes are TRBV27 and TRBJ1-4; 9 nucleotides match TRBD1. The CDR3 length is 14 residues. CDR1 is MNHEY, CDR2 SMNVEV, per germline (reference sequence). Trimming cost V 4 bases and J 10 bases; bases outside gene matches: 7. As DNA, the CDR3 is TGTGCCAGCAGTTGGGGACAGGGTGTGGGAAAACTGTTTTTT. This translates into CASSWGQGVGKLFF. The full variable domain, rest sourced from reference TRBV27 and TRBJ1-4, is EAQVTQNPRYLITVTGKKLTVTCSQNMNHEYMSWYRQDPGLGLRQIYYSMNVEVTDKGDVPEGYKVSRKEKRNFPLILESPSPNQTSLYFCASSWGQGVGKLFFGSGTQLSVL.

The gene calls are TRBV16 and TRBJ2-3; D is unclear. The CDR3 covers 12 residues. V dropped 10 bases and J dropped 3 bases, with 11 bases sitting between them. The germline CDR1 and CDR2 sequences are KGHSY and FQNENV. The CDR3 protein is CATGSKTDTQYF. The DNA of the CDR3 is TGTGCCACCGGCTCGAAGACAGATACGCAGTATTTT.